The text below deals with one T cell receptor beta chain. The antigen remains undetermined. The record originates from a study of cytomegalovirus exposure and HLA in healthy donors. Whole-study results and caveats: Common viral pathogens seemed, in a later analysis, to connect with several of the most significant clusters. V- and J-gene trimming in TCR beta was tied to a missense DCLRE1C variant by an analysis performed later. Through in vitro validation, three CMV-associated chains were shown to be specific for CMV antigens.

Vbeta (60) and Jbeta (13) primers were used in the PCR. Libraries were prepared by immunoSEQ multiplex PCR; TCRdb keeps only in-frame clonotypes and omits some of them. There are 90,000 to 110,000 clones in the sample; about 16% occur only once, and 0.8% to 0.95% lies in the top ten. The TCR originated in a female donor in good health and CMV-seronegative. Material: PBMCs.

CDR3 bases: TGTGCCAGCAGCTTCGATCGCGGGACTAGCGGCCCTAATGAGCAGTTCTTC. Translating gives CASSFDRGTSGPNEQFF. The chain carries TRBV7-3 and TRBJ2-1; 11 bases are shared with TRBD2. The CDR3 loop spans 17 amino acids. Germline CDR1 reads SGHTA; CDR2 reads FQGTGA. Unmatched junction bases numbered 11, after V lost 3 bases and J lost 7 bases.